The rows below give T cell receptor beta chains drawn from one sample of a study of regulatory T cells in long-lasting Graves disease. TCRdb passed the multiplex PCR reads through MiXCR, listing each CDR3 protein once. The sample includes 400,000 to 550,000 distinct CDR3 sequences, about 16% of them seen just once. This same sample was also part of a study on T cells in Graves' hyperthyroidism and ophthalmopathy.

The sample in question was peripheral blood mononuclear cells (PBMCs), obtained at new diagnosis, from a patient treated with antithyroid drugs. These receptors came from a woman younger than 45 with Graves disease. CDR3s include the opening cysteine and the closing phenylalanine or tryptophan. The D gene is left open where the match is weak. Part of the rows lack a size; the others show once, few, many or a class for expanded clones.

D	V	size	J	DNA	CDR3
-	TRBV4-1	-	TRBJ2-1	TGCGCCAGCAGCGACTCGGGGGAACCCTACAATGAGCAGTTCTTC	CASSDSGEPYNEQFF
TRBD2	TRBV7-8	many	TRBJ2-1	TGTGCCAGCAGCTTAGGGGGCGGGAGGGCCCAGAGCTCCTACAATGAGCAGTTCTTC	CASSLGGGRAQSSYNEQFF
-	TRBV12-3/TRBV12-4	many	TRBJ2-3	TGTGCCAGCCGACGAGCGGCAGATACGCAGTATTTT	CASRRAADTQYF
TRBD1	TRBV9	-	TRBJ2-1	TGTGCCAGCAGTGAGGGGGCCTCGGGTTACAATGAGCAGTTCTTC	CASSEGASGYNEQFF
-	TRBV30	many	TRBJ1-1	TGTGCCTGGAGTGATGACACTGAAGCTTTCTTT	CAWSDDTEAFF
TRBD2	TRBV6-2/TRBV6-3	many	TRBJ2-7	TGTGCCAGCCCCTTGGCGAGCGGGAGGGGCGAGCAGTACTTC	CASPLASGRGEQYF
TRBD1	TRBV20-1	-	TRBJ1-6	TGCGGTGCTAGAGATCCAGGGGGTATCCATAATTCACCCCTCCACTTT	CGARDPGGIHNSPLHF
-	TRBV12-3/TRBV12-4	few	TRBJ1-4	TGTGCCAGCAACTTCCGAGGGGCATCGGGGGATGAAAAACTGTTTTTT	CASNFRGASGDEKLFF
TRBD1	TRBV27	-	TRBJ2-1	TGTGCCAGCAGCACCCGGGACAGAAAATACAATGAGCAGTTCTTC	CASSTRDRKYNEQFF
-	TRBV27	few	TRBJ2-7	TGTGCCAGCAGTTTTGGGGGACTAGGGGGCCACGAGCAGTACTTC	CASSFGGLGGHEQYF
TRBD2	TRBV4-2	-	TRBJ2-7	TGTGCCAGCAGCCAAGAGATGGGACTAGCGGGCTGGAATCCCTACGAGCAGTACTTC	CASSQEMGLAGWNPYEQYF
-	TRBV9	few	TRBJ1-3	TGTGCCAGCAGCGTAGATCCACCTGGAAACACCATATATTTT	CASSVDPPGNTIYF
TRBD1	TRBV28	many	TRBJ2-7	TGTGCCAGCCGGGGCACCGGGACAGGGGGCTACGAGCAGTACTTC	CASRGTGTGGYEQYF
TRBD2	TRBV9	many	TRBJ2-5	TGTGCCAGCAGCGCGCCGGCGGGCACTAGCGGGACTGGTGGGACCCAGTACTTC	CASSAPAGTSGTGGTQYF